This entry is about one T cell receptor beta chain. This CDR3 region has 14 residues. Per the germline V gene, CDR1 is KGHDR and CDR2 is SFDVKD. V lost 4 bases to trimming and J lost 4 bases; unmatched junction nucleotides: 5. Patients picked for sequencing had shown CD8+CD57+ cell expansion detected by flow cytometry. The data stem from a study of CD8+CD57+ T cells in acquired aplastic anemia. CDR3 and TCR beta VDJ profiling relied on genomic DNA as the template. TCRdb redid the calling of the reads with MiXCR, one entry per CDR3 protein. The sample yields about 470,000 distinct CDR3 sequences, roughly a third seen once.

The chain joins TRBV24-1 to TRBJ1-1; 7 bases align to TRBD1. Sequencing input: sorted CD4+, CD8+, or CD8+CD57+ T cells (not recorded which) from PBMCs. The source is a human donor with aplastic anemia. The DNA for the CDR3 is TGTGCCACCAGTGAAACAGGGGAACCCACTGAAGCTTTCTTT. Its translation is CATSETGEPTEAFF.